The clone carrying this T cell receptor beta chain was recorded at least ten times. The data were taken from a study of Graves' ophthalmopathy and Graves' hyperthyroidism. The authors amplified TCR beta CDR3 regions from RNA transcripts. RT-PCR in the first round used HTBI primers; a second-round multiplex PCR followed. TCRdb analysed the multiplex PCR reads with MiXCR anew, one entry per CDR3 protein. The data show about 590,000 distinct CDR3 sequences, under 45% seen once. Source material: peripheral blood or thyroid tissue (not recorded which). This sequence was found in an adult man with Graves' hyperthyroidism.

CDR3 in DNA: TGTGCCAGCAGCTTAAATCACGGCAGGACCTACGAGCAGTACTTC. It specifies CASSLNHGRTYEQYF. This chain uses TRBV11-2 with TRBJ2-7, with D uncertain. The CDR3 has 15 amino acids. Germline-derived CDR1 and CDR2 are SGHAT and FQNNGV. V was pared by 2 bases and J by 2 bases, with 13 bases between. Full variable domain (outside the CDR3, taken from reference TRBV11-2 and TRBJ2-7): EAGVAQSPRYKIIEKRQSVAFWCNPISGHATLYWYQQILGQGPKLLIQFQNNGVVDDSQLPKDRFSAERLKGVDSTLKIQPAKLEDSAVYLCASSLNHGRTYEQYFGPGTRLTVT.